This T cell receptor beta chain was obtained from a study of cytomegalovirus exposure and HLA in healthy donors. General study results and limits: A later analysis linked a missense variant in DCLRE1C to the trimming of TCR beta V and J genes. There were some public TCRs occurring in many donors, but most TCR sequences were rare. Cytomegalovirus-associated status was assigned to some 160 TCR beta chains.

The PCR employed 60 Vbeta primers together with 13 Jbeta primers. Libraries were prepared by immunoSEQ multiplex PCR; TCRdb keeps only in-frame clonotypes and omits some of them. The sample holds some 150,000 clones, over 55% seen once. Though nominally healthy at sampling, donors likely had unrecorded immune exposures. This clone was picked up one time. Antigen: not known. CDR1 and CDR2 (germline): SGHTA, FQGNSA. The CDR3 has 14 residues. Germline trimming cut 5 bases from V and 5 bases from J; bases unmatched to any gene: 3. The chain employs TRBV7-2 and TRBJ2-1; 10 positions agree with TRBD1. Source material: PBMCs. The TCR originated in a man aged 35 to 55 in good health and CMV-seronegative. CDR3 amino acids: CASSGTGADNEQFF. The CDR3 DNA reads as TGTGCCAGCAGCGGGACAGGGGCAGACAATGAGCAGTTCTTC.